This T cell receptor (beta chain) is from a study of long-term antiretroviral therapy in people with HIV. Whole-study context: Earliest sampling preceded the 2015 immediate-ART recommendation by about a decade.

Survey-level resolution applied to immunoSEQ assay v3.0. Generated by immunoSEQ multiplex PCR, the TCRdb table keeps only in-frame clones and is missing some. The repertoire holds roughly 34,000 clones, with about 94% as singletons. The CDR3 spans 13 residues. The germline V gene has CDR1 LGHNA and CDR2 YSLEER. Trimming took off 1 base at V and 5 bases at J, with 6 bases between the two ends. Study-wide results and limits: Controls had broader CDR3 length ranges than HIV repertoires did. ART adherence, viral resistance and therapy changes were not recorded.

As for this clone: Its antigen is not known.

The V call is TRBV4-3, the J call TRBJ1-5; no definite D call. The clonotype originates from a woman between 50 and 59 years old with HIV. The sequences come from unsorted PBMCs, collected 5 to 5.5 years after starting antiretroviral therapy. The DNA of the CDR3 is TGCGCCAGCAGCCAAGTAAGGGATCAGCCCCAGCATTTT. It encodes CASSQVRDQPQHF.